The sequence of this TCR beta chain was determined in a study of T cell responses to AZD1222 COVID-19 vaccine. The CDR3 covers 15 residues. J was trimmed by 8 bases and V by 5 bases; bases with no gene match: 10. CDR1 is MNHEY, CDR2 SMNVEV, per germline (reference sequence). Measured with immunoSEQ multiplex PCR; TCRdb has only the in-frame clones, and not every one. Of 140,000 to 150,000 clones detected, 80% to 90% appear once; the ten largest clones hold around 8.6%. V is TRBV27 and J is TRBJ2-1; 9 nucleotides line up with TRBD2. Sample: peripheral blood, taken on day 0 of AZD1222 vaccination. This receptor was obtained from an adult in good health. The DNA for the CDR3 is TGTGCCAGCAGTCCTAGCGGGATGTCCCCATATGAGCAGTTCTTC. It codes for CASSPSGMSPYEQFF.